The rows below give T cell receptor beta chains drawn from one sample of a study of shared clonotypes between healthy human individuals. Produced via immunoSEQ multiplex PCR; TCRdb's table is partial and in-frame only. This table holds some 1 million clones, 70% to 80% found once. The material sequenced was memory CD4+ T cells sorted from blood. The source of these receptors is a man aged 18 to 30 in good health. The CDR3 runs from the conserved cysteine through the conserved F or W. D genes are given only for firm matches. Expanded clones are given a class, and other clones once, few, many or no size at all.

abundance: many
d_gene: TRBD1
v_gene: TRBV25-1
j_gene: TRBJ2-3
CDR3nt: TGTGCCAGCAGTGGCTGGGCGATGACAGGGGGTTCCGCAGATACGCAGTATTTT
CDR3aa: CASSGWAMTGGSADTQYF

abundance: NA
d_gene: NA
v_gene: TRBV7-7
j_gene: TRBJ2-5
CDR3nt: TGTGCTAGCAGCTTTCGGAAATGGGAGACCCAGTACTTC
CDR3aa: CASSFRKWETQYF

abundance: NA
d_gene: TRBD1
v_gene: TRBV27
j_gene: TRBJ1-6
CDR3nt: TGTGCCAGCAGACGTCTCTGGGACCGGACAGGGGGGGATAATTCACCCCTCCACTTT
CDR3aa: CASRRLWDRTGGDNSPLHF

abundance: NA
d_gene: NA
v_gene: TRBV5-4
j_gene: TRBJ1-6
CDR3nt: TGTGCCAGCAGCCCGGACGTCGGGGTATATTCACCCCTCCACTTT
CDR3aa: CASSPDVGVYSPLHF

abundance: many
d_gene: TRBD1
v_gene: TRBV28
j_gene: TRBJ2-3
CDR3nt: TGTGCCAGCAGTTTCACCGGGACAGCCACAGATACGCAGTATTTT
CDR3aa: CASSFTGTATDTQYF

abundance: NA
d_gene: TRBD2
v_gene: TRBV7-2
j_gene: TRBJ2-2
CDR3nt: TGTGCCAGCAGCGGGACTAGCGGGAACACCGGGGAGCTGTTTTTT
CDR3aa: CASSGTSGNTGELFF

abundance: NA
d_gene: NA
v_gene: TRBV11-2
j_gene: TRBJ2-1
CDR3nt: TGTGCCAGCAGCTCTGAGGGGCGGGTCTCCTACAATGAGCAGTTCTTC
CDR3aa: CASSSEGRVSYNEQFF

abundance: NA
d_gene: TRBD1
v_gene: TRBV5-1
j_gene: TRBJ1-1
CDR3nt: TGCGCCAGCAGCTTCGGACAGGGGATGAACACTGAAGCTTTCTTT
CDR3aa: CASSFGQGMNTEAFF

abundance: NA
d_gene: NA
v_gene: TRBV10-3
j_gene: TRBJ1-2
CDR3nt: TGTGCCATCAGTGACCTACAAGATAATGGCTACACCTTC
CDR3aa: CAISDLQDNGYTF

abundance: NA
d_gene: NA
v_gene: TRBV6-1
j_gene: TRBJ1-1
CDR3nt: TGTGCCAGCAGTGAAGGGAGGGGAAAAACTGAAGCTTTCTTT
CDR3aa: CASSEGRGKTEAFF

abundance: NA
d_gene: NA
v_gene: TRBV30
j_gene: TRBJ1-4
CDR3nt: TGTGCCTGGAGTCTAACAGGGTCCCCTGGGCTGTTTTTT
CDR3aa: CAWSLTGSPGLFF

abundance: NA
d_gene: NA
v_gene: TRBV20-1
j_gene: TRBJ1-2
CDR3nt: TGCAGTGCTACGGACAGCTATGGCTACACCTTC
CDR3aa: CSATDSYGYTF

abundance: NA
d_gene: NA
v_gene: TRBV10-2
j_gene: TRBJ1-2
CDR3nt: TGCGCCAGCAGCATCGACGGGCTCTATGGCTACACCTTC
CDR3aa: CASSIDGLYGYTF

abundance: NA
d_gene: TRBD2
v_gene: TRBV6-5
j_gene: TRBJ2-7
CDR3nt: TGTGCCAGCAGTAGGGGCAAGGCGGGGGCCTACGAGCAGTACTTC
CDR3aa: CASSRGKAGAYEQYF

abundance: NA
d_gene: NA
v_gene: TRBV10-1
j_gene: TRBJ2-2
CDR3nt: TGCGCCAGCAGTGACCCTAGCCGGGGCACCGGGGAGCTGTTTTTT
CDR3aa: CASSDPSRGTGELFF

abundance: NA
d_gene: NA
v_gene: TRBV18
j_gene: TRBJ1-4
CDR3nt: TGTGCCAGCTCACCCGAGAGGGGGGATGAAAAACTGTTTTTT
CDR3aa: CASSPERGDEKLFF

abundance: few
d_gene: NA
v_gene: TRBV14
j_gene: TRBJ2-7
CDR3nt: TGTGCCAGCAGTCGGGTCACGGGGGAGCAGTACTTC
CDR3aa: CASSRVTGEQYF

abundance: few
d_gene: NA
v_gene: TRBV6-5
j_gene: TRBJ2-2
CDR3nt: TGTGCCAGCAAAGACACCGGGGAGCTGTTTTTT
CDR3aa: CASKDTGELFF

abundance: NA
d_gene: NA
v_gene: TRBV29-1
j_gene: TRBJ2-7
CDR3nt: TGCAGCGTTGAGGGCCTAAACTACGAGCAGTACTTC
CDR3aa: CSVEGLNYEQYF